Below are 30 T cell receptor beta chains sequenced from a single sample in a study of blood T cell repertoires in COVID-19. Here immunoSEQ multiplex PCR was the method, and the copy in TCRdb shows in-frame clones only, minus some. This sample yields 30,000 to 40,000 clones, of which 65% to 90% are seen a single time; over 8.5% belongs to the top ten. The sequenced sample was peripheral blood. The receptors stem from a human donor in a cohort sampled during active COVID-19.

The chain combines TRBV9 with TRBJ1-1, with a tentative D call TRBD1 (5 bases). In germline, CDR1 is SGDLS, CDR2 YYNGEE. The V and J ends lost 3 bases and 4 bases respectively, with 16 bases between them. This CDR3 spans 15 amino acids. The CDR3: CASSAGPGGGTEAFF. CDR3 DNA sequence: TGTGCCAGCAGCGCAGGGCCCGGCGGCGGCACTGAAGCTTTCTTT.

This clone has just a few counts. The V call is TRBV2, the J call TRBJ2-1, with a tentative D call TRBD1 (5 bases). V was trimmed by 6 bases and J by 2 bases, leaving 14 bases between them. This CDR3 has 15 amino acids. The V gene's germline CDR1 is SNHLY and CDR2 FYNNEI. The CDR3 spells CASRGDRMTYNEQFF. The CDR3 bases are TGTGCCAGCAGGGGCGACAGAATGACCTACAATGAGCAGTTCTTC. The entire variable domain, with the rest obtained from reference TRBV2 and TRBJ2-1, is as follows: EPEVTQTPSHQVTQMGQEVILRCVPISNHLYFYWYRQILGQKVEFLVSFYNNEISEKSEIFDDQFSVERPDGSNFTLKIRSTKLEDSAMYFCASRGDRMTYNEQFFGPGTRLTVL.

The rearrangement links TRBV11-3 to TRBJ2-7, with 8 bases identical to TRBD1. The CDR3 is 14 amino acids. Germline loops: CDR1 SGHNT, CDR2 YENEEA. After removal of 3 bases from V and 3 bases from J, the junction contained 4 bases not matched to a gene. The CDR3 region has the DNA TGTGCCAGCAGCTTCGGACAGGGAGGCTACGAGCAGTACTTC. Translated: CASSFGQGGYEQYF.

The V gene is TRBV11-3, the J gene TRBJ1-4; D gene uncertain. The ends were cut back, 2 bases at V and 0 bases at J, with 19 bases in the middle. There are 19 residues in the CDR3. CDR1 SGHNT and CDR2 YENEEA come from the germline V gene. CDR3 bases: TGTGCCAGCAGCTTACGTAGGCGCGCCGAGGGTCCAACTAATGAAAAACTGTTTTTT. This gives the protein CASSLRRRAEGPTNEKLFF.

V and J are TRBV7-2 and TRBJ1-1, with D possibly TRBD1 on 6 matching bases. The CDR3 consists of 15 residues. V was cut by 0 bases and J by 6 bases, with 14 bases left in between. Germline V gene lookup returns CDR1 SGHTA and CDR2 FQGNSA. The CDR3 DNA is TGTGCCAGCAGCTTAGCGCTAGGGGGATCATCTGAAGCTTTCTTT. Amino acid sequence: CASSLALGGSSEAFF. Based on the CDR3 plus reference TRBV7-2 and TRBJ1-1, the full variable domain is GAGVSQSPSNKVTEKGKDVELRCDPISGHTALYWYRQSLGQGLEFLIYFQGNSAPDKSGLPSDRFSAERTGGSVSTLTIQRTQQEDSAVYLCASSLALGGSSEAFFGQGTRLTVV.

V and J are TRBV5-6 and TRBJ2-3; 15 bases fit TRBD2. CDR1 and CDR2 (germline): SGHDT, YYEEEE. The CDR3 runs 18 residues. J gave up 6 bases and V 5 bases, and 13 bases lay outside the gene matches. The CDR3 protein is CASSQGTSGGRSLDTQYF. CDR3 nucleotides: TGTGCCAGCAGTCAAGGGACTAGCGGGGGGAGAAGTCTGGATACGCAGTATTTT.

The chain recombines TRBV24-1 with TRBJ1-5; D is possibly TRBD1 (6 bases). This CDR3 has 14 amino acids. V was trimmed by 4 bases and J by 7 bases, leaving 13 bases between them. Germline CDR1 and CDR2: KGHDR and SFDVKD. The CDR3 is CATSETGKFQPQHF. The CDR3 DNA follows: TGTGCCACCAGTGAAACAGGGAAGTTCCAGCCCCAGCATTTT.

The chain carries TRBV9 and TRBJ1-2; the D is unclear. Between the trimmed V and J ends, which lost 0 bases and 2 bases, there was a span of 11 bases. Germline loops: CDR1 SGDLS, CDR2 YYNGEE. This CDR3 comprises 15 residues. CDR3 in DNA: TGTGCCAGCAGCGTAGGAGATGTGATGAACTATGGCTACACCTTC. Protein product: CASSVGDVMNYGYTF. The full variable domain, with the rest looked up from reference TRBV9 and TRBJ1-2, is DSGVTQTPKHLITATGQRVTLRCSPRSGDLSVYWYQQSLDQGLQFLIQYYNGEERAKGNILERFSAQQFPDLHSELNLSSLELGDSALYFCASSVGDVMNYGYTFGSGTRLTVV.

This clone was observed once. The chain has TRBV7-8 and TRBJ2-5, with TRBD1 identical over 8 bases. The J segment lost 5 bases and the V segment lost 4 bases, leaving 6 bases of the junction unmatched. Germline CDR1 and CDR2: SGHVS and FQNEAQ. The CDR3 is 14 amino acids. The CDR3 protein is CASSWAGGEETQYF. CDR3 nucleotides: TGTGCCAGCAGCTGGGCAGGGGGCGAGGAGACCCAGTACTTC.

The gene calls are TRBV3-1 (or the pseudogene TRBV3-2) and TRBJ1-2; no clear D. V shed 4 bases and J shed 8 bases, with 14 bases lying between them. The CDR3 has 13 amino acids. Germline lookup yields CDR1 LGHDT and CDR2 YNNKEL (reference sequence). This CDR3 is CASSPAQTGGYTF. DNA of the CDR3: TGTGCCAGCAGCCCCGCGCAGACTGGGGGCTACACCTTC.

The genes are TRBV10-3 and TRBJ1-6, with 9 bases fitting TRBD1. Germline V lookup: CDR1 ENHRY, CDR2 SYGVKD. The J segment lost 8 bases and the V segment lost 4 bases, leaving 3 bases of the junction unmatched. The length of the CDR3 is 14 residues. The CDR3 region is CAISAWDRDSPLHF. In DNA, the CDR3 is TGTGCCATCAGTGCTTGGGACAGGGATTCACCCCTCCACTTT.

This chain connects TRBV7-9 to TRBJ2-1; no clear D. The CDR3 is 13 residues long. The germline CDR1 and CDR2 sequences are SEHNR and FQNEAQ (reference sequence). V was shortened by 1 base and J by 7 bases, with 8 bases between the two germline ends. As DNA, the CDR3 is TGTGCCAGCAGCTTAGTACATTGGAATGAGCAGTTCTTC. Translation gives CASSLVHWNEQFF.

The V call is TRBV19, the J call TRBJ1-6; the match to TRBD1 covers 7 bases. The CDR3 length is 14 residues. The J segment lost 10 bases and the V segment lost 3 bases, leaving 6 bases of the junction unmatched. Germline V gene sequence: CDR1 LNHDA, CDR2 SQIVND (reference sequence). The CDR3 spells CASSITGVGSPLHF. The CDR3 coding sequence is TGTGCCAGTAGTATCACAGGGGTGGGCTCACCCCTCCACTTT.

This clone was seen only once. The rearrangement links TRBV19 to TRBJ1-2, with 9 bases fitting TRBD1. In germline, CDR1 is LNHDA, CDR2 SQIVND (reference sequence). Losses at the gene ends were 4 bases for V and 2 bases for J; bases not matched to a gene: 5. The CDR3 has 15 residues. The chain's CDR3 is CASSTRDRANYGYTF. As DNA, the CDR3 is TGTGCCAGTAGTACACGGGACAGGGCCAACTATGGCTACACCTTC.

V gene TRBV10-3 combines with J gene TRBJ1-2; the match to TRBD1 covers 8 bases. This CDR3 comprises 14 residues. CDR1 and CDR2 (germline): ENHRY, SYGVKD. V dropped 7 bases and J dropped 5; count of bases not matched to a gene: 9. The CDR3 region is CAITDGTGPYGYTF. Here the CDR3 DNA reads TGTGCCATCACCGACGGGACAGGCCCTTATGGCTACACCTTC.

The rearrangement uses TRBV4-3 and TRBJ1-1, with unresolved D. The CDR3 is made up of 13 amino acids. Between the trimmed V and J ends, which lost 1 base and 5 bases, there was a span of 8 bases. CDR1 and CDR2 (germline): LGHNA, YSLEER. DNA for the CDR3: TGCGCCAGCAGCCAAGTTTCCGGGACTGAAGCTTTCTTT. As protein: CASSQVSGTEAFF.

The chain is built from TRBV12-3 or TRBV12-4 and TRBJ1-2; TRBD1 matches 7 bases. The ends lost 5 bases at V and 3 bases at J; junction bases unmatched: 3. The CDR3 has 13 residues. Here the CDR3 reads CASSHGTDYGYTF. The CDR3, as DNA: TGTGCCAGCAGTCACGGGACAGACTATGGCTACACCTTC.

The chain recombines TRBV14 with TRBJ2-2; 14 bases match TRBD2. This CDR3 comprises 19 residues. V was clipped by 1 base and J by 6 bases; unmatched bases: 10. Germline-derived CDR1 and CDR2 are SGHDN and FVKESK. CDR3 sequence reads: CASSQGAQRTSGGSGELFF. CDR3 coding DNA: TGTGCCAGCAGCCAAGGGGCCCAGAGGACTAGCGGGGGGTCCGGGGAGCTGTTTTTT.

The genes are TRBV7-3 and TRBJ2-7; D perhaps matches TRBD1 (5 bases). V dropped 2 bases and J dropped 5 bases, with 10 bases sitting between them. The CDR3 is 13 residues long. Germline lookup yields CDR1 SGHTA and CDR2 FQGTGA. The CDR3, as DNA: TGTGCCAGCAGCTTAGACAGACTCCACGAGCAGTACTTC. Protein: CASSLDRLHEQYF.

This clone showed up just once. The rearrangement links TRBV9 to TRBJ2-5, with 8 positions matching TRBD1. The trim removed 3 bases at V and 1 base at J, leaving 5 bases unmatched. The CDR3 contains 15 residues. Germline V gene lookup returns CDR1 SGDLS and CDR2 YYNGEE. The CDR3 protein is CASSAGQGLQETQYF. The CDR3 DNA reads TGTGCCAGCAGCGCCGGACAGGGACTCCAAGAGACCCAGTACTTC.

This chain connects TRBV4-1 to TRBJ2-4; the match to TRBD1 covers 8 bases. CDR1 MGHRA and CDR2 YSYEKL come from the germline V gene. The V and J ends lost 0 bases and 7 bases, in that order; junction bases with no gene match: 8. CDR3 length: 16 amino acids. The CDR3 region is CASSQDGRTGNNIQYF. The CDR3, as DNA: TGCGCCAGCAGCCAAGATGGTAGGACAGGGAATAACATTCAGTACTTC.

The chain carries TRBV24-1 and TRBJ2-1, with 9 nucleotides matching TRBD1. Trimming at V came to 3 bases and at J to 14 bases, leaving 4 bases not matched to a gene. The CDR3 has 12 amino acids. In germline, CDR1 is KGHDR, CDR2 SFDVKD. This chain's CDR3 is CATSDGDRAEFF. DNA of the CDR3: TGTGCCACCAGTGATGGGGACAGGGCGGAGTTCTTC.

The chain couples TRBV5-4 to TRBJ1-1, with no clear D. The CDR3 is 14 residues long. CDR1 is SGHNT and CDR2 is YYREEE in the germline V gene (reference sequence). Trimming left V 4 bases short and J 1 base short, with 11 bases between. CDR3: CASSDQVTNTEAFF. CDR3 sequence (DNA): TGTGCCAGCAGCGATCAGGTTACGAACACTGAAGCTTTCTTT.

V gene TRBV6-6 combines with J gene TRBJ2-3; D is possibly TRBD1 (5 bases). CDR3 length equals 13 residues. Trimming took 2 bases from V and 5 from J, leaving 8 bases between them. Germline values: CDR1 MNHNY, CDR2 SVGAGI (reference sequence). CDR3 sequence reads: CASSYNQGDTQYF. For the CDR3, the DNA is TGTGCCAGCAGTTACAACCAGGGAGATACGCAGTATTTT.

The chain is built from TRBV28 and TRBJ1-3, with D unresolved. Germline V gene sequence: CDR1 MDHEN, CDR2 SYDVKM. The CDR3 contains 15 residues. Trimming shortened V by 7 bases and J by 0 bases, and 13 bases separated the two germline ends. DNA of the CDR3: TGTGCCAGCAAATTCGGAGATCTCTCTGGAAACACCATATATTTT. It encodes CASKFGDLSGNTIYF.

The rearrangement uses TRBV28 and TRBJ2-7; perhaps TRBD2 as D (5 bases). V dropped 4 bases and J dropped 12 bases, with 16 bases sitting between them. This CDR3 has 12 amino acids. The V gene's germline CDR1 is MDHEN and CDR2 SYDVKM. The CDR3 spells CASSSPRVSPYF. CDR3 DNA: TGTGCCAGCAGTTCCCCGAGGGTTTCGCCGTACTTC.

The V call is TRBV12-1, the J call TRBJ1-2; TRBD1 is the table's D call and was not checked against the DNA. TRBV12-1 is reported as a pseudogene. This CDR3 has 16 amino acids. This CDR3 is CASPRTGTGFGYGYTF. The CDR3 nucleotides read TGTGCCAGCCCTAGGACAGGGACCGGTTTTGGGTATGGCTACACCTTC.

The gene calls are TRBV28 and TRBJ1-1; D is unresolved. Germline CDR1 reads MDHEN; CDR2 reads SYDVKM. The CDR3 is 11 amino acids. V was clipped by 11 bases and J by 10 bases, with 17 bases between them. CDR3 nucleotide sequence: TGTGCCTCTAATGGTCCGCTTGGAGCTTTCTTT. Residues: CASNGPLGAFF. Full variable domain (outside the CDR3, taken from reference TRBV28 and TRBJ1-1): DVKVTQSSRYLVKRTGEKVFLECVQDMDHENMFWYRQDPGLGLRLIYFSYDVKMKEKGDIPEGYSVSREKKERFSLILESASTNQTSMYLCASNGPLGAFFGQGTRLTVV.

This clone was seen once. The CDR3 DNA is TGTGCCAGCTCACCACCGGACATCAGCACAGATACGCAGTATTTT. It encodes CASSPPDISTDTQYF. The V call is TRBV18, the J call TRBJ2-3, with a weak D call TRBD1 (5 bases). The V gene lost 0 bases and the J gene lost 0 bases, with 7 bases spanning the gap. CDR1 is KGHSH and CDR2 is LQKENI in the germline V gene. This CDR3 has 15 residues.

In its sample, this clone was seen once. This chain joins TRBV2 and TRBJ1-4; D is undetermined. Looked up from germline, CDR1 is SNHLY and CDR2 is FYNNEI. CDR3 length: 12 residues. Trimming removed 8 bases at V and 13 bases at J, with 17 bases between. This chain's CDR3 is CASSVNLGVLFF. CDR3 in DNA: TGTGCCAGCTCTGTCAACTTGGGAGTACTGTTTTTT.